The present entry profiles one TCR beta chain with its context. The antigen remains unidentified. Investigators divided CD4+ cells into CD45RA+ naive and CD45RA-negative memory subsets. Sorted-subset replicate PCR reactions were performed with around 200 ng DNA, corresponding to some 32,000 T cell genomes. Libraries were prepared by immunoSEQ multiplex PCR; TCRdb keeps only in-frame clonotypes and omits some of them. The data show about 1.4 million clones, around 97% seen once. This entry comes from a study of shared clonotypes between healthy human individuals. General study findings and limits: In a handful of donors, around 5% of naive CD4 clonotypes appeared in common.

Per the germline V gene, CDR1 is SGHNT and CDR2 is YYREEE (reference sequence). V gave up 1 base and J gave up 6 bases, with 14 bases separating them. The CDR3 sequence is 15 residues long. This receptor was obtained from a man aged 25-45 years in good health. The chain joins TRBV5-4 to TRBJ2-1, with no clear D. The specimen was naive CD4+ T cells sorted from blood. Subset meaning: CD45RA+ positively selected. The CDR3 DNA follows: TGTGCCAGCAGCTTGTATGGTGTAGAGAGCAATGAGCAGTTCTTC. Residues: CASSLYGVESNEQFF.